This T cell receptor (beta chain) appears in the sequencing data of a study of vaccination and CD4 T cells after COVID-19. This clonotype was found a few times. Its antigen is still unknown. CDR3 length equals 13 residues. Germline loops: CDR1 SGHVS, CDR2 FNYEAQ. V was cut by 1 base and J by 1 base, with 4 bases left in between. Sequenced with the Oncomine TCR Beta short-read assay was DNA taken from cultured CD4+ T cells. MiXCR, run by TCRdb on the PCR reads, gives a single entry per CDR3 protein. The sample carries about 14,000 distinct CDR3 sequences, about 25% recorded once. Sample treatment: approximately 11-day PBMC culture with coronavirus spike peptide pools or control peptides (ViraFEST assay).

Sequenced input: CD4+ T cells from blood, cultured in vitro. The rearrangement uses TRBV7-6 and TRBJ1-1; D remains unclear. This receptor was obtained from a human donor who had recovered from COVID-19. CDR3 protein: CASSLGANTEAFF. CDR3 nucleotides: TGTGCCAGCAGCTTAGGGGCGAACACTGAAGCTTTCTTT. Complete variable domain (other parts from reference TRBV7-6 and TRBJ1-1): GAGVSQSPRYKVTKRGQDVALRCDPISGHVSLYWYRQALGQGPEFLTYFNYEAQQDKSGLPNDRFSAERPEGSISTLTIQRTEQRDSAMYRCASSLGANTEAFFGQGTRLTVV.